The present T cell receptor beta chain was sequenced within a study of neurological immune-mediated disorders. The unsorted libraries were generated from a total of 2 million PBMCs, which had been stored in RNAlater at -80 C. Unmatched junction bases numbered 11, after V lost 5 bases and J lost 4 bases. The CDR3 is 16 amino acids. The study, taken as a whole, reports: No expanded-clone CDR3 amino acid sequence recurred across subjects, suggesting private TCR-beta repertoires. Multiple sclerosis patients had less TCR clonal expansion than even healthy controls, unlike HTLV-1-associated myelopathy.

The cDNA came from 5'RACE with 10-nucleotide random UMIs. MiXCR, applied by TCRdb to the 5' RACE reads, yields one record per CDR3 protein. The sample contains about 77,000 distinct CDR3 sequences, roughly 9.5% of which appear only once. Many counts were recorded for this clonotype. The antigen remains unidentified. This chain joins TRBV12-3 or TRBV12-4 and TRBJ2-3, with 8 positions matching TRBD2. Sequencing was carried out using PBMCs. The origin of this receptor is a man between 50 and 59 years old in good health. CDR3 region: CASSARTGGIADTQYF. The CDR3 DNA reads TGTGCCAGCAGTGCAAGAACGGGGGGGATCGCAGATACGCAGTATTTT.